This record looks at one TCR beta chain sequence and its context. Samples of blood were obtained at baseline, on cycle 4 day 1, and on cycle 7 day 1. This sample stems from a study of OX40 agonist ivuxolimab in advanced cancers. Study at large: Dose-escalation patients were diagnosed with hepatocellular carcinoma, melanoma, renal cell cancer or head and neck cancer.

This CDR3 spans 14 amino acids. Germline V gene data show CDR1 as SGHTA and CDR2 as FQGNSA. Trimming pared 3 bases from V and 0 bases from J, leaving 8 bases between. Sequenced by immunoSEQ multiplex PCR; TCRdb stores in-frame clones only, minus some. Among approximately 11,000 clones listed, around four fifths were seen once. This TCR was sampled from an adult with an advanced solid tumor such as melanoma, head and neck, liver or kidney cancer. The V gene is TRBV7-2, the J gene TRBJ1-1, with no clear D. The input for sequencing was CD4+ or CD8+ T cells sorted from blood, taken in a trial of the OX40 agonist ivuxolimab. CDR3 residues: CASSLSRVNTEAFF. The CDR3 bases are TGTGCCAGCAGCTTGAGTCGGGTGAACACTGAAGCTTTCTTT.